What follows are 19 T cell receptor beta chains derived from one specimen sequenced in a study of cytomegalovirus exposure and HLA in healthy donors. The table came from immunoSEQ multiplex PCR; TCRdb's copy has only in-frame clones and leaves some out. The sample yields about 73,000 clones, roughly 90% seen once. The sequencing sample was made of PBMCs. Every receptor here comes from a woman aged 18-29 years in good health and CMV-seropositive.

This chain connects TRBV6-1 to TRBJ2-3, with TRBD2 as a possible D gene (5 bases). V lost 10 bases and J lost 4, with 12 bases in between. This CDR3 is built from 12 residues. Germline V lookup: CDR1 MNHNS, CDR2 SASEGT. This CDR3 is CATGVGADTQYF. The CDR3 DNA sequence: TGTGCCACCGGGGTAGGAGCAGATACGCAGTATTTT.

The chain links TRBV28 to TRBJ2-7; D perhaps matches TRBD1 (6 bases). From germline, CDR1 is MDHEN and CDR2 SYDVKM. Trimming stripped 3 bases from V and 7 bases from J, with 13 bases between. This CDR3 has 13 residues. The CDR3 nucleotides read TGTGCCAGCAGTTTCCCAGGGGTGAGGGAGCAGTACTTC. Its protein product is CASSFPGVREQYF. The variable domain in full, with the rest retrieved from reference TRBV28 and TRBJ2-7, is DVKVTQSSRYLVKRTGEKVFLECVQDMDHENMFWYRQDPGLGLRLIYFSYDVKMKEKGDIPEGYSVSREKKERFSLILESASTNQTSMYLCASSFPGVREQYFGPGTRLTVT.

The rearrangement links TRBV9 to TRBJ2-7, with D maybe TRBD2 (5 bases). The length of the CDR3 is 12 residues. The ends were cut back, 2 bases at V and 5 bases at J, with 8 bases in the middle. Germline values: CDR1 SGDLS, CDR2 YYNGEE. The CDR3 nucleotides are TGTGCCAGCAGCGTCAGCGGCAACGAGCAGTACTTC. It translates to CASSVSGNEQYF. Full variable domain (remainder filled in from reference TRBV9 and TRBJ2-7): DSGVTQTPKHLITATGQRVTLRCSPRSGDLSVYWYQQSLDQGLQFLIQYYNGEERAKGNILERFSAQQFPDLHSELNLSSLELGDSALYFCASSVSGNEQYFGPGTRLTVT.

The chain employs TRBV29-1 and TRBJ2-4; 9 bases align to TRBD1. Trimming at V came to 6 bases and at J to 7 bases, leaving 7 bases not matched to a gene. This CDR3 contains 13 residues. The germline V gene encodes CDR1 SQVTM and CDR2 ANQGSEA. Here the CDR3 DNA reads TGCAGCGTCGGGGGACAGGGTAGGAACATTCAGTACTTC. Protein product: CSVGGQGRNIQYF.

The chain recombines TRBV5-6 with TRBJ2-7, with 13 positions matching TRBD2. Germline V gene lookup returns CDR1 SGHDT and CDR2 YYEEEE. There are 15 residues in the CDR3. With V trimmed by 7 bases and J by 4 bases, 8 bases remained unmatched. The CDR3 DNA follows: TGTGCCAGCGGAACACTAGCGGGAGGGCTGTACGAGCAGTACTTC. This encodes CASGTLAGGLYEQYF.

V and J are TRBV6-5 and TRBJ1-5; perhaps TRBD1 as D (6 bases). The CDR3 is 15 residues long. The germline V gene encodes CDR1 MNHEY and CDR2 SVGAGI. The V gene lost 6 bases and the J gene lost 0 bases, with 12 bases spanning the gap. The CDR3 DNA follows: TGTGCCAGCAGCTTGGACAGACCTAGCAATCAGCCCCAGCATTTT. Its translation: CASSLDRPSNQPQHF.

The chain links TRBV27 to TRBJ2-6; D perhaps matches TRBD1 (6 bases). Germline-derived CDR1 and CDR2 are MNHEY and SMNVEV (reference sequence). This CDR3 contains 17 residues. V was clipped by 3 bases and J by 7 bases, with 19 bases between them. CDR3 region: CASSFGGHPYIANVLTF. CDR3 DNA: TGTGCCAGCAGTTTTGGGGGCCACCCTTACATAGCCAACGTCCTGACTTTC.

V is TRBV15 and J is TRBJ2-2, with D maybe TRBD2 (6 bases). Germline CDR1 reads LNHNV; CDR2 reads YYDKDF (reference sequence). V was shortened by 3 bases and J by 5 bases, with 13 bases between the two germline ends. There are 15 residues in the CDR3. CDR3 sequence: CATSRGGARTGELFF. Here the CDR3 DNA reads TGTGCCACCAGCAGGGGGGGAGCCCGGACCGGGGAGCTGTTTTTT.

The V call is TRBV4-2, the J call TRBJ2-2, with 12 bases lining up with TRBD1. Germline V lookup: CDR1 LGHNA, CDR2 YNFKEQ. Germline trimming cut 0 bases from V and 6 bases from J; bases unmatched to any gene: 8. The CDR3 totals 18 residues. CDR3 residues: CASSQDLGTGGDAGELFF. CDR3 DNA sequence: TGTGCCAGCAGCCAAGACCTTGGGACAGGGGGCGACGCCGGGGAGCTGTTTTTT.

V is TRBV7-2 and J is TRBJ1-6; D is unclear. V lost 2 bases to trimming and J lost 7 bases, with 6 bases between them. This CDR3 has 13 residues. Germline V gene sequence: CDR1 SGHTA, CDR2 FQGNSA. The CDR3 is CASSLQKNSPLHF. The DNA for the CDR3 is TGTGCCAGCAGCTTACAGAAAAATTCACCCCTCCACTTT.

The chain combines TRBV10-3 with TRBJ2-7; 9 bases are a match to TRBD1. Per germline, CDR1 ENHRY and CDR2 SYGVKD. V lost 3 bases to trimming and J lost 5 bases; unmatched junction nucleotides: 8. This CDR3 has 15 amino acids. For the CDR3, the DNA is TGTGCCATCAGTGACCCTGGGACAGGGATAAACGAGCAGTACTTC. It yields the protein CAISDPGTGINEQYF.

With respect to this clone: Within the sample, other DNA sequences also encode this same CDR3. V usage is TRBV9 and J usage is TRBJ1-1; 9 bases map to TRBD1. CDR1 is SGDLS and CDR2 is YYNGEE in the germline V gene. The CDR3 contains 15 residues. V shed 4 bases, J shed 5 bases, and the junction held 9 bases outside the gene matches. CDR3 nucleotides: TGTGCCAGCAGCCCCGAGGGACAGGGAGGTACTGAAGCTTTCTTT. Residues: CASSPEGQGGTEAFF. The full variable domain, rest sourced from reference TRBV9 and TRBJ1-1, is DSGVTQTPKHLITATGQRVTLRCSPRSGDLSVYWYQQSLDQGLQFLIQYYNGEERAKGNILERFSAQQFPDLHSELNLSSLELGDSALYFCASSPEGQGGTEAFFGQGTRLTVV.

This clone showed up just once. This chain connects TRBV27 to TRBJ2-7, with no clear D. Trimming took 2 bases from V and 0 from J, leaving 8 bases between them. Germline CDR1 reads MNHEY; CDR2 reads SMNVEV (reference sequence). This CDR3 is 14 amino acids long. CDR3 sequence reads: CASSLIASSYEQYF. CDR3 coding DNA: TGTGCCAGCAGTTTAATAGCCAGCTCCTACGAGCAGTACTTC.

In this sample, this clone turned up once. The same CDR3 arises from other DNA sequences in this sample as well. The CDR3 is CAWSGGGYGYTF. CDR3 coding DNA: TGTGCCTGGAGCGGGGGAGGGTATGGCTACACCTTC. The V and J genes are TRBV30 and TRBJ1-2; D is possibly TRBD1 (5 bases). Germline V CDR1 and CDR2: GTSNPN, SVGIG (reference sequence). The CDR3 is made up of 12 amino acids. The germline V and J ends were trimmed by 3 bases and 5 bases, with 10 bases remaining between them.

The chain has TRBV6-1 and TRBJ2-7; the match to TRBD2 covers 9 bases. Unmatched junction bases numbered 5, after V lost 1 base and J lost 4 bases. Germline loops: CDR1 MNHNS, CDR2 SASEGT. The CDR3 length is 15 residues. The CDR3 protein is CASSEEGSGRYEQYF. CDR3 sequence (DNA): TGTGCCAGCAGTGAAGAGGGGAGCGGGAGGTACGAGCAGTACTTC.

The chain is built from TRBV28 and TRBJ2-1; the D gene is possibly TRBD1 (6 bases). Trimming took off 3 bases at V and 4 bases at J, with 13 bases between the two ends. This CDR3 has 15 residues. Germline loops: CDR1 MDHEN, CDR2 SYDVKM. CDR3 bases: TGTGCCAGCAGTTTTTCAGGGGTGGGGTACAATGAGCAGTTCTTC. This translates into CASSFSGVGYNEQFF. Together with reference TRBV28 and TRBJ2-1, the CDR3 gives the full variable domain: DVKVTQSSRYLVKRTGEKVFLECVQDMDHENMFWYRQDPGLGLRLIYFSYDVKMKEKGDIPEGYSVSREKKERFSLILESASTNQTSMYLCASSFSGVGYNEQFFGPGTRLTVL.

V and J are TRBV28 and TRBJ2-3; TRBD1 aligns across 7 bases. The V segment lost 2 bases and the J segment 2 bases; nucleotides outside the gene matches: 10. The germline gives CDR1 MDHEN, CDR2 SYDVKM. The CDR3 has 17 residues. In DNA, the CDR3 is TGTGCCAGCAGTTTAAGTCTGACAGGGTATTCCACAGATACGCAGTATTTT. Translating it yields CASSLSLTGYSTDTQYF.

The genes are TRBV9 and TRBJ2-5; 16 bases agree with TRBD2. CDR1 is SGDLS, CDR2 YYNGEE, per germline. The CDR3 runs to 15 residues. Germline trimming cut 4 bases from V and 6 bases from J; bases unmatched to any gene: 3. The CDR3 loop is CASSPGLAGGKTQYF. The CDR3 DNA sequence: TGTGCCAGCAGCCCGGGACTAGCGGGAGGGAAGACCCAGTACTTC.

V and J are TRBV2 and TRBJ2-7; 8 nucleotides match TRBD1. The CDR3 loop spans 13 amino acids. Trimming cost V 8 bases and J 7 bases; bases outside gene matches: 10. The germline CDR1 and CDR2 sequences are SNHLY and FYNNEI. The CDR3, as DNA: TGTGCCAGCCACGAGGCAGGGGGCAATGAGCAGTACTTC. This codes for CASHEAGGNEQYF.